This is a list of T cell receptor beta chains from one sample in a study of shared clonotypes between healthy human individuals. Sequencing used immunoSEQ multiplex PCR; TCRdb keeps in-frame clones, though not all of them. The table has about 110,000 clones, about 72% seen once. Sequencing was carried out using memory CD8+ T cells sorted from blood. These receptors originate from a woman aged 25 to 39 in good health. The CDR3 runs from the conserved cysteine through the conserved F or W. A D gene is named only where the DNA matches it firmly. Clone size appears in some rows only: once, few, many, or a class for an expanded clone.

TRBJ2-7 . . TRBV4-1 TGCGCCAGCAGCCAAGATTCCGGACTTTACGAGCAGTACTTC CASSQDSGLYEQYF
TRBJ2-1 once . TRBV28 TGTGCCAGCAGTCCGGCGGTTGGAGTGATCGATGAGCAGTTCTTC CASSPAVGVIDEQFF
TRBJ1-3 . . TRBV19 TGTGCCAGTAGTATAGAGAGCTCTGGAAACACCATATATTTT CASSIESSGNTIYF
TRBJ2-1 few . TRBV9 TGTGCCAGCAGCTCAGCGGTCTCTGTTGAGCAGTTCTTC CASSSAVSVEQFF
TRBJ2-1 . . TRBV6-6 TGTGCCAGCAGTTACTCTTTAACAGACAGATACAATGAGCAGTTCTTC CASSYSLTDRYNEQFF
TRBJ1-2 . . TRBV7-8 TGTGCCAGCAGCGCGTTTCAGGGAATCAACTATGGCTACACCTTC CASSAFQGINYGYTF
TRBJ1-2 few . TRBV29-1 TGCAGCGTTGACCAAGTTAACTATGGCTACACCTTC CSVDQVNYGYTF
TRBJ2-1 many TRBD2 TRBV25-1 TGTGCCAGCAGTGCCTCACCTACTAGCGGGCCACACAATGAGCAGTTCTTC CASSASPTSGPHNEQFF
TRBJ2-7 . . TRBV7-9 TGTGCCAGCAGCAACAAGGTCGAGCAGTACTTC CASSNKVEQYF
TRBJ2-7 . . TRBV6-9 TGTGCCAGCACCAAACGGGACACCCACGAGCAGTACTTC CASTKRDTHEQYF
TRBJ1-1 . . TRBV5-6 TGTGCCAGCAGTACGTGGACAATCAACACTGAAGCTTTCTTT CASSTWTINTEAFF
TRBJ1-2 once TRBD1 TRBV6-4 TGTGCCAGCAGTGACTCAGGAGGGGGCATCTATGGCTACACCTTC CASSDSGGGIYGYTF
TRBJ2-5 few TRBD2 TRBV19 TGTGCCAGTAGTATTGGGGGACTAGCGGGAGGGAGAGGGGAGACCCAGTACTTC CASSIGGLAGGRGETQYF
TRBJ1-2 few TRBD1 TRBV4-2 TGTGCCAGCAGCCCACTGGGGACAGCCAGCACCTTC CASSPLGTASTF
TRBJ2-2 . . TRBV21-1 TGTGGGGGGCAAGGCGGCAACACCGGGGAGCTGTTTTTT CGGQGGNTGELFF
TRBJ2-7 few . TRBV6-4 TGTGCCAGCACCAAACCGGGCGAGCAGTACTTC CASTKPGEQYF
TRBJ2-3 . . TRBV6-5 TGTGCCAGCAGTCCCCCTACCGACCTGGATACGCAGTATTTT CASSPPTDLDTQYF